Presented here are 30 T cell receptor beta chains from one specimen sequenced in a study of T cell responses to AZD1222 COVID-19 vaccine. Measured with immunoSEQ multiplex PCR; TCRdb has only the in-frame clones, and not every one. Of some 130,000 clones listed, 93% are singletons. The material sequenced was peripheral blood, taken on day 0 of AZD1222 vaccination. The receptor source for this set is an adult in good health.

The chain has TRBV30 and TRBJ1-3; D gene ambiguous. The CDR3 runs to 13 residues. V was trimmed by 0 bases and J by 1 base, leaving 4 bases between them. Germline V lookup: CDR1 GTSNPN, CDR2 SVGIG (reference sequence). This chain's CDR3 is CAWSVPSGNTIYF. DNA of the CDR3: TGTGCCTGGAGTGTACCTTCTGGAAACACCATATATTTT.

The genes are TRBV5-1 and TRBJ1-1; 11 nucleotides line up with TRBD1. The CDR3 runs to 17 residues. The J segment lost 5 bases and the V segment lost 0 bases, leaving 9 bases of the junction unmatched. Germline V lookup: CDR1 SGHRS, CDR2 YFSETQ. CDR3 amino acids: CASSLAHWGQGVTEAFF. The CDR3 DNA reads TGCGCCAGCAGCTTGGCGCATTGGGGACAGGGGGTTACTGAAGCTTTCTTT.

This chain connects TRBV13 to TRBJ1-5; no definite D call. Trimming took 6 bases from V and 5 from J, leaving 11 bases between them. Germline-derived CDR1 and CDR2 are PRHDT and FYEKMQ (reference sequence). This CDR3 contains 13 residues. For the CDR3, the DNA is TGTGCCAGCAGTTTGCGGCGGCATCAGCCCCAGCATTTT. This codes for CASSLRRHQPQHF.

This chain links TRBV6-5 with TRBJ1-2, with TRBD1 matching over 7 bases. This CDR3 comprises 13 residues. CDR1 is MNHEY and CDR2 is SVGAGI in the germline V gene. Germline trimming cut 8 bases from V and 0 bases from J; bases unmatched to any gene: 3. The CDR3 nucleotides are TGTGCCAGCCAGGACAGGACTAACTATGGCTACACCTTC. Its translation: CASQDRTNYGYTF.

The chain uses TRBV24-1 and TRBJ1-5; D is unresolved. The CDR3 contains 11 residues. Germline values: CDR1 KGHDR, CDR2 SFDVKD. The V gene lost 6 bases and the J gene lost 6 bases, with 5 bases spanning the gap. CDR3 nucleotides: TGTGCCACCAGTTTCCGTCAGCCCCAGCATTTT. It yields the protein CATSFRQPQHF.

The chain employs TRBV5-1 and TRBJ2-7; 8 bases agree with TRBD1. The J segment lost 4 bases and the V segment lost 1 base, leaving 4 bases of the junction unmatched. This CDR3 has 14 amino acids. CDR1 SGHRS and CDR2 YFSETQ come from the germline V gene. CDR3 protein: CASSLRTGGYEQYF. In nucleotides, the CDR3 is TGCGCCAGCAGCTTGCGAACAGGGGGTTACGAGCAGTACTTC.

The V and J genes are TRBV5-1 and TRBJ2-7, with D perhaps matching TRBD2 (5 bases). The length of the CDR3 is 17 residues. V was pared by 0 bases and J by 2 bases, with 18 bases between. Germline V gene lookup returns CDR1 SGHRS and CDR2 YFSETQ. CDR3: CASSLGVSREYPYEQYF. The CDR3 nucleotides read TGCGCCAGCAGCTTGGGGGTTTCGAGGGAATACCCCTACGAGCAGTACTTC.

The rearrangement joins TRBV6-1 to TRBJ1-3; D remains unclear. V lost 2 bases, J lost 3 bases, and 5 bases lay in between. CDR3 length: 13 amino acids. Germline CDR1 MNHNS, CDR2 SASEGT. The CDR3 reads CASSESGGNTIYF. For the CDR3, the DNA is TGTGCCAGCAGTGAAAGCGGTGGAAACACCATATATTTT.

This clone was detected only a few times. CDR3 protein: CASSPLDGKNTEAFF. The CDR3 DNA follows: TGTGCCAGTAGCCCTCTTGACGGAAAGAACACTGAAGCTTTCTTT. The chain employs TRBV19 and TRBJ1-1; D not resolved. V lost 6 bases and J lost 1, with 15 bases in between. This CDR3 has 15 residues. In germline, CDR1 is LNHDA, CDR2 SQIVND (reference sequence). The variable domain in full, completed from reference TRBV19 and TRBJ1-1, reads DGGITQSPKYLFRKEGQNVTLSCEQNLNHDAMYWYRQDPGQGLRLIYYSQIVNDFQKGDIAEGYSVSREKKESFPLTVTSAQKNPTAFYLCASSPLDGKNTEAFFGQGTRLTVV.

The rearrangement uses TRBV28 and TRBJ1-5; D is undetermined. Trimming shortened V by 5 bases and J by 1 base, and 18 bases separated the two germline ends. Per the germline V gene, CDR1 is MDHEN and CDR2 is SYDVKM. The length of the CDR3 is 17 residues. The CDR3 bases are TGTGCCAGCAGTCCCCGCGGGTTGAAGCGGAGCAATCAGCCCCAGCATTTT. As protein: CASSPRGLKRSNQPQHF. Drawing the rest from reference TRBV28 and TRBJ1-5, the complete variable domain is DVKVTQSSRYLVKRTGEKVFLECVQDMDHENMFWYRQDPGLGLRLIYFSYDVKMKEKGDIPEGYSVSREKKERFSLILESASTNQTSMYLCASSPRGLKRSNQPQHFGDGTRLSIL.

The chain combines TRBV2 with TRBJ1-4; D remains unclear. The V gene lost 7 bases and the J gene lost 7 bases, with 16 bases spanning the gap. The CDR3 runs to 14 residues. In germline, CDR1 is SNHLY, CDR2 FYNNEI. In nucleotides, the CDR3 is TGTGCCAGCAAGTACAGCGTCGTCGGTGAAAAACTGTTTTTT. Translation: CASKYSVVGEKLFF. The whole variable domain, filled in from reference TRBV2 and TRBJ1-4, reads EPEVTQTPSHQVTQMGQEVILRCVPISNHLYFYWYRQILGQKVEFLVSFYNNEISEKSEIFDDQFSVERPDGSNFTLKIRSTKLEDSAMYFCASKYSVVGEKLFFGSGTQLSVL.

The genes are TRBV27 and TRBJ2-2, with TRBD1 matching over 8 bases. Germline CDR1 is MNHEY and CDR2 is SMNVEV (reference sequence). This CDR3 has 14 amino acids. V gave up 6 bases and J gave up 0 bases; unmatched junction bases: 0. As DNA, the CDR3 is TGTGCCAGCAGGGGACAGGCGAACACCGGGGAGCTGTTTTTT. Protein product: CASRGQANTGELFF.

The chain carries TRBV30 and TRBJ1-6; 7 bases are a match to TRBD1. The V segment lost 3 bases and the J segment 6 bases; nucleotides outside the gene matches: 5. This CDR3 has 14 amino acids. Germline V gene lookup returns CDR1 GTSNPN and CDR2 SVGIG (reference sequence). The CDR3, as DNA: TGTGCCTGGAGCCCGACAGGGAGTAATTCACCCCTCCACTTT. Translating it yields CAWSPTGSNSPLHF.

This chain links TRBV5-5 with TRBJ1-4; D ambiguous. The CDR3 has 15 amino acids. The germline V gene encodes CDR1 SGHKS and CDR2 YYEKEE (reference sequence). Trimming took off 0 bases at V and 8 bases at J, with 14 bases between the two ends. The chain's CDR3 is CASSLGTVGSEKLFF. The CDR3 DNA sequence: TGTGCCAGCAGCTTGGGGACTGTAGGCTCCGAAAAACTGTTTTTT.

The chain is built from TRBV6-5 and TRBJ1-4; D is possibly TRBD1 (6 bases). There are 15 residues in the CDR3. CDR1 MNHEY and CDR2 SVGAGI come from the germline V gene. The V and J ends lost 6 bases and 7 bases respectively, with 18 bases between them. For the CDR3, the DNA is TGTGCCAGCAGGGCAACAGGGTCCGTGGGTGAAAAACTGTTTTTT. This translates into CASRATGSVGEKLFF.

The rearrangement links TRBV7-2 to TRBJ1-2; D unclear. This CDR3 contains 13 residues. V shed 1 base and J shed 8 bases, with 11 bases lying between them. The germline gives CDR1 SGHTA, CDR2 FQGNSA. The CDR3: CASSLGHYGGYTF. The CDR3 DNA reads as TGTGCCAGCAGCTTAGGGCATTACGGGGGCTACACCTTC.

The CDR3 is CASSVGGSSGNTIYF. CDR3 in DNA: TGTGCCAGCAGTGTGGGGGGCTCGAGTGGAAACACCATATATTTT. The chain uses TRBV28 and TRBJ1-3; perhaps TRBD1 as D (6 bases). The CDR3 covers 15 residues. V gave up 5 bases and J gave up 3 bases, with 14 bases separating them. Looked up from germline, CDR1 is MDHEN and CDR2 is SYDVKM.

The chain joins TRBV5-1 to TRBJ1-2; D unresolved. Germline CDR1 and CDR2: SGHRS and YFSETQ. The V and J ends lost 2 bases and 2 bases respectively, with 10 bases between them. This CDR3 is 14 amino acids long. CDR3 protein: CASSFRGTNYGYTF. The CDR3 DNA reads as TGCGCCAGCAGCTTTCGGGGAACGAACTATGGCTACACCTTC.

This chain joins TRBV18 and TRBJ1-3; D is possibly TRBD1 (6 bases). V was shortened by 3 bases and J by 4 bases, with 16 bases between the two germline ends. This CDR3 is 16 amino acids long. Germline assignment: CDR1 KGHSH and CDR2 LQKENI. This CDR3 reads CASSPTPGGLGNTIYF. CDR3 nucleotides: TGTGCCAGCTCACCCACGCCCGGGGGGCTAGGAAACACCATATATTTT.

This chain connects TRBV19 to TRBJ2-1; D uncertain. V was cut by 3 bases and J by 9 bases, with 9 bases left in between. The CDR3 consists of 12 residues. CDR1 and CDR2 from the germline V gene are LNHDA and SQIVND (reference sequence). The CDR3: CASSMSVGEQFF. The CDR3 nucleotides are TGTGCCAGTAGTATGAGTGTCGGTGAGCAGTTCTTC.

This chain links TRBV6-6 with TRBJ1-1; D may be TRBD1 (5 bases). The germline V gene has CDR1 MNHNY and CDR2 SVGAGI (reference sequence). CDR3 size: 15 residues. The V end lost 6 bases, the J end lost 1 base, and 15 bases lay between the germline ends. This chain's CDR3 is CASRSERDWNTEAFF. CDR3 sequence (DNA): TGTGCCAGCAGGAGTGAGAGGGACTGGAACACTGAAGCTTTCTTT.

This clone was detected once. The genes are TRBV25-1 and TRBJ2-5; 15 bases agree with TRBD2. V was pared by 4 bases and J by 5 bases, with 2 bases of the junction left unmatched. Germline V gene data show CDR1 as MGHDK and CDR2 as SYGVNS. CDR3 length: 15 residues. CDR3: CASSGGLAGGETQYF. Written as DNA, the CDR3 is TGTGCCAGCAGTGGGGGACTAGCGGGAGGTGAGACCCAGTACTTC.

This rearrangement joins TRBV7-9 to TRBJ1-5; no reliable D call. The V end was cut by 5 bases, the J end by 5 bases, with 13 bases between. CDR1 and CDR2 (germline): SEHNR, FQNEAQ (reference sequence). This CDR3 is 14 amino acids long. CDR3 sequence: CASSSGLHDQPQHF. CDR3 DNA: TGTGCCAGCAGCAGCGGCCTGCACGATCAGCCCCAGCATTTT.

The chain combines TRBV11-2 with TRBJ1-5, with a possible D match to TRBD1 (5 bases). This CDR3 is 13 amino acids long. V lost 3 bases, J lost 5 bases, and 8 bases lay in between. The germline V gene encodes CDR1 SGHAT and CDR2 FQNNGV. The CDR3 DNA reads TGTGCCAGCAGCTTGGGCAGGGATCAGCCCCAGCATTTT. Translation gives CASSLGRDQPQHF.

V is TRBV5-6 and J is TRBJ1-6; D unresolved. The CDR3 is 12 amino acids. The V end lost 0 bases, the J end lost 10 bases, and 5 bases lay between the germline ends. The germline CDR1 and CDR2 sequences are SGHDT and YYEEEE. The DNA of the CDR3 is TGTGCCAGCAGCTTGGCCCCGTCACCCCTCCACTTT. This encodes CASSLAPSPLHF.

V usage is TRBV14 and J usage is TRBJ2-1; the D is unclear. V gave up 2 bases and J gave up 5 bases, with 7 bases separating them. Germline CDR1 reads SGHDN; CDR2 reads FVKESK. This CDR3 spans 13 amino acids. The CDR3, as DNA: TGTGCCAGCAGCCAATGGCGGCACAATGAGCAGTTCTTC. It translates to CASSQWRHNEQFF.

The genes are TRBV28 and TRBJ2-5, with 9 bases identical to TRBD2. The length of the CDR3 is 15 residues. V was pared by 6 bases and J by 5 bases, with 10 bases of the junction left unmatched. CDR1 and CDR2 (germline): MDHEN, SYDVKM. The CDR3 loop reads CASSLGLALMETQYF. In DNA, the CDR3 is TGTGCCAGCAGCCTAGGACTAGCGCTAATGGAGACCCAGTACTTC.

CDR3: CATERGEYTGELFF. CDR3 coding DNA: TGTGCCACCGAGCGCGGGGAATACACCGGGGAGCTGTTTTTT. The V and J genes are TRBV15 and TRBJ2-2, with D perhaps matching TRBD2 (6 bases). Germline assignment: CDR1 LNHNV and CDR2 YYDKDF (reference sequence). The germline V and J ends were trimmed by 8 bases and 3 bases, with 13 bases remaining between them. This CDR3 is built from 14 residues. The whole variable domain, remainder taken from reference TRBV15 and TRBJ2-2, is DAMVIQNPRYQVTQFGKPVTLSCSQTLNHNVMYWYQQKSSQAPKLLFHYYDKDFNNEADTPDNFQSRRPNTSFCFLDIRSPGLGDTAMYLCATERGEYTGELFFGEGSRLTVL.

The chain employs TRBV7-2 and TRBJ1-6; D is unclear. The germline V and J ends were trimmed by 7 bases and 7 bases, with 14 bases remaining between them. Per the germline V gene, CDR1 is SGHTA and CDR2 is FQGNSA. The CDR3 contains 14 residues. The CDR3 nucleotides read TGTGCCAGCACCTCCCTTTTACGAAATTCACCCCTCCACTTT. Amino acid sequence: CASTSLLRNSPLHF.

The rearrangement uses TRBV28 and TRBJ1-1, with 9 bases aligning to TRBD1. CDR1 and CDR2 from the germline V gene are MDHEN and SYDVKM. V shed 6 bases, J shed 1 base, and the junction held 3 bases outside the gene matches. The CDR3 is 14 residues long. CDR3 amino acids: CASRRTGANTEAFF. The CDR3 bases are TGTGCCAGCAGGCGGACAGGGGCGAACACTGAAGCTTTCTTT.